This TCR beta chain is drawn from a study of graft-versus-host responses after intestinal transplantation (dated by TCRdb to the early 2020s). Regarding the research as a whole: Recipients received multivisceral, liver-intestinal, or isolated intestinal transplants. Samples from a few later patients were sequenced in-house on an Illumina MiSeq with MiXCR processing rather than by the commercial service. The cohort enrolled 24 intestinal transplant recipients, one of whom was a retransplant, and a few patients without pretransplant specimens were excluded. Donor T cell macrochimerism was defined as a peak of at least 4% donor T cells among recipient peripheral blood mononuclear cells. Every recipient was given anti-thymocyte globulin induction, then maintenance tacrolimus and steroids for 3 to 4 years. To identify alloreactive clones, pre-transplant mixed lymphocyte reaction products were sequenced and then compared with unstimulated pre-transplant donor and recipient T cells. Bulk TCR-beta CDR3 sequencing was used to track graft-versus-host and host-versus-graft alloreactive T cell clones in the graft, circulation and bone marrow after intestinal transplantation. What the authors observed across the whole study: Peak levels of circulating GvH clones were associated with declines in HvG clones early after transplant. GvH clones were found in recipient bone marrow, and some of the GvH clones appeared earlier in ileal mucosa or blood, which is consistent with an intestinal mucosal origin. The conclusions were limited by the relatively low number and heterogeneity of the intestinal transplant patients. High GvH to HvG T cell clonal ratios were observed in the allografts of patients with donor T cell macrochimerism.

Library construction relied on the immunoSEQ multiplex PCR assay. For most patients, genomic DNA was isolated using the Qiagen DNeasy Blood and Tissue Kit and was shipped frozen to Adaptive Biotechnologies for TCR sequencing. Adaptive Biotechnologies carried out high-throughput TCR-beta CDR3 sequencing of genomic DNA for most patients. In the source study's methods: Adaptive's ImmunoSEQ software was the source of the TCR sequencing data for 15 to 20 patients, while three other patients were processed with MiXCR and VDJtools. To correct CD4 versus CD8 sorting errors, sequences present in both subsets at a frequency ratio below 5:1 were removed. CDR3 nucleotide sequences shared between donor and recipient were removed because their origin could not be assigned. At least 2-fold expansion over unstimulated cells and a minimum CFSE-low frequency of 0.002% (template counts) or 0.001% (read counts) were required for clones to be classified as alloreactive. Clones were considered mappable if detected in sequenced pre-transplant spleen, lymph node, or MLR CFSE-low populations of the donor or recipient. The cumulative frequency of alloreactive clones was calculated as a percentage of all sequences, weighted by copy number. Entries here come from immuneACCESS through TCRdb and include only in-frame sequences with V and J called. Some clones fail to appear in such tables; in the studies checked, an unresolved V gene covers under half of the shortfall, and the cause of the remainder is unknown. V and J calls plus clone size are reproduced from that table; the DNA served to infer D and trimming. For this sample there are 100,000 to 140,000 clones; over 80% appear just once. Around 0.7% of the sample goes to the ten largest clones.

This clone was seen a few times. The clone's antigen remains unknown. The input lacks base qualities; no much larger clone sits a single base away. The sample's time point, from its label and the paper: cells obtained before transplantation from donor or recipient. CD3+CD4+ and CD3+CD8+ populations were FACS-sorted from unstimulated pre-transplant donor and recipient cells taken from spleen or lymph nodes. The junction carries 6 bases between V and J, which are trimmed by 9 bases and 1 base respectively. Measured from the cysteine to the phenylalanine, the CDR3 is 11 residues long. Left in the record is the CDR3 DNA by itself, 33 bases read in frame from the first base. CDR1 and CDR2, looked up from the germline V gene, are ENHRY and SYGVKD.

The clonotype comes from a human donor who was the organ donor for an intestinal transplant. The chain couples TRBV10-3 to TRBJ1-1; no confident D gene assignment can be made. The sequenced sample was unstimulated CD4+ T cells sorted from spleen or lymph node cells, obtained before transplant. The DNA reads as follows: TGTGCCATGTCCGGGAACACTGAAGCTTTCTTT. Its translation reads: CAMSGNTEAFF.